The present TCR beta chain was sequenced within a study of blood T cell repertoires in COVID-19. Study as a whole: COVID-19 samples collected from the United States, Italy and Spain covered acute and convalescent phases. T cells, B-cell-depleted T cells, or PBMCs provided the cDNA or gDNA that served as material.

Only one count was recorded for this clone. Original handling: By means of reference gene primer amplification, nucleated cell counts were estimated. Sequencing used immunoSEQ multiplex PCR; TCRdb keeps in-frame clones, though not all of them. Clone size and the V and J calls come from that table; the DNA yielded D and trimming. The sample lists 80,000 to 100,000 clones; 70% to 85% were seen once. The receptor's source is a man in his 70s with active or convalescent COVID-19. Material for sequencing was peripheral blood.

The CDR3 DNA reads TGTGCCAGCAGGATAACAGGGAGTAATTCACCCCTCCACTTT. Amino acids: CASRITGSNSPLHF. The V call is TRBV2, the J call TRBJ1-6, with a weak D call TRBD1 (6 bases). Germline lookup yields CDR1 SNHLY and CDR2 FYNNEI. The V and J ends lost 6 bases and 6 bases respectively, with 12 bases between them. The CDR3 loop spans 14 amino acids. Filled out from reference TRBV2 and TRBJ1-6, the complete variable domain reads EPEVTQTPSHQVTQMGQEVILRCVPISNHLYFYWYRQILGQKVEFLVSFYNNEISEKSEIFDDQFSVERPDGSNFTLKIRSTKLEDSAMYFCASRITGSNSPLHFGNGTRLTVT.